Judged by frequency, the clone carrying this T cell receptor beta chain is medium-sized. Its antigen is undetermined. Read sequence stops 3 residues before the CDR3 end, and the germline J gene provides the missing end. This sample is part of a study of Tregs in tolerant kidney transplant recipients. Whole-study results and caveats: Antigen-driven expansion was suggested because donor-specific Tregs expanded more than all Tregs in tolerant patients.

Germline CDR1 reads DFQATT; CDR2 reads SNEGSKA (reference sequence). The junction had 5 bases not matched to a gene; V was cut back by 4 bases and J by 3 bases. The CDR3 is 14 residues long. Produced via immunoSEQ multiplex PCR; TCRdb's table is partial and in-frame only. The sample totals 25,000 or so clones. The nonmyeloablative bone marrow transplants came from related graft donors, with transient mixed chimerism. Unstimulated regulatory T cells (CD4+CD25+CD127-), CD4+CD25- non-regulatory cells, CD4 and CD8 cells were FACS-sorted from thawed PBMCs. Sequencing used CD4+ T cells from blood (PBMCs), obtained 6 months after the transplant. This TCR was recovered from a human patient who received a combined kidney and bone marrow transplant. Some T cells may arise from the graft donor. The chain carries TRBV20-1 and TRBJ2-1; TRBD2 matches 8 bases. CDR3 DNA, as far as it was read: TGCAGTGCTAAACGGGGGGGAAACTACAATGAG. Encoded protein: CSAKRGGNYNE. The full CDR3 protein is CSAKRGGNYNEQFF.